Listed here is a single TCR beta chain. Its matching antigen is unknown. J lost 2 bases, V lost 3 bases, and 6 bases had no gene match. CDR1 and CDR2 (germline): KGHSH, LQKENI. The CDR3 loop spans 15 amino acids. This sample was taken from a study of T cell responses to AZD1222 COVID-19 vaccine. Notes on the study in general: A mostly white British donor set with more females was recruited, and clonal diversity was possibly underestimated. Spike-specific TCR breadth and depth rose after two AZD1222 doses.

The table came from immunoSEQ multiplex PCR; TCRdb's copy has only in-frame clones and leaves some out. The sample holds fewer than 200,000 clones, more than 90% seen once. The source of this sequence is an adult in good health. This chain links TRBV18 with TRBJ1-2; TRBD1 agrees at 7 bases. The starting material was peripheral blood, obtained on day 0 of AZD1222 vaccination. CDR3 in amino acids: CASSPEGTANYGYTF. In DNA, the CDR3 is TGTGCCAGCTCACCCGAAGGGACAGCCAACTATGGCTACACCTTC.